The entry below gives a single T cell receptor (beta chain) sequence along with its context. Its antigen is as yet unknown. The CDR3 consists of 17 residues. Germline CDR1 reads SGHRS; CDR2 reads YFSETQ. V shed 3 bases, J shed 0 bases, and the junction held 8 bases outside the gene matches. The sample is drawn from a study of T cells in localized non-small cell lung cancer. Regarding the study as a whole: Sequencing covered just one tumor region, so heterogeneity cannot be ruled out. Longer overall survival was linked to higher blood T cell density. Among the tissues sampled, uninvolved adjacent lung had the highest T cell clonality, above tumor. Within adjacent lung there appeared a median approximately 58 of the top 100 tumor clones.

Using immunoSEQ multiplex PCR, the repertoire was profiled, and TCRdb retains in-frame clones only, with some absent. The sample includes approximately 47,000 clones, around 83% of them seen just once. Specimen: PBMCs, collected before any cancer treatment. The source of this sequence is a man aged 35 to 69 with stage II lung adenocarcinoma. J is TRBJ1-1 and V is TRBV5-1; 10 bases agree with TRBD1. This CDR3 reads CASSSKGQGIVNTEAFF. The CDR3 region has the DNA TGCGCCAGCAGCTCGAAGGGACAGGGGATAGTGAACACTGAAGCTTTCTTT.